These 18 T cell receptor beta chains were all obtained from the same sample, sequenced in a study of Graves' ophthalmopathy and Graves' hyperthyroidism. RNA transcripts were the template, and TCR beta CDR3 regions were amplified from them. Second-round multiplex PCR came after a first-round RT-PCR that employed HTBI primers. In TCRdb, the multiplex PCR reads were re-called with MiXCR into one record per CDR3 protein. The table lists more than 550,000 distinct CDR3 sequences, about 41% of them singletons, with 2.5% to 3.5% in the top ten. The sequencing input was peripheral blood. The receptors originated from an adult man with Graves' ophthalmopathy.

The chain carries TRBV5-1 and TRBJ2-2; D is uncertain. The V and J ends lost 6 bases and 0 bases respectively, with 12 bases between them. The CDR3 consists of 15 residues. The germline CDR1 and CDR2 sequences are SGHRS and YFSETQ. CDR3 nucleotides: TGCGCCAGCACTCGGGCCCCCCCGAACACCGGGGAGCTGTTTTTT. It is translated as CASTRAPPNTGELFF.

At least ten counts were recorded for this clonotype. The chain recombines TRBV24-1 with TRBJ1-5, with unresolved D. The germline CDR1 and CDR2 sequences are KGHDR and SFDVKD. The V end was cut by 10 bases, the J end by 9 bases, with 12 bases between. The CDR3 spans 11 residues. For the CDR3, the DNA is TGTGCCACAGGTACGATTGGGCCCCAGCATTTT. Translating it yields CATGTIGPQHF.

This clonotype occurred many times. This chain uses TRBV2 with TRBJ2-7, with D tentatively TRBD2 (5 bases). This CDR3 has 12 amino acids. V gave up 10 bases and J gave up 5 bases, with 15 bases separating them. Germline V gene sequence: CDR1 SNHLY, CDR2 FYNNEI. CDR3 sequence (DNA): TGTGCCACACTAGGGTACGGAAACGAGCAGTACTTC. As protein: CATLGYGNEQYF.

This clonotype was seen ten or more times. The J gene is TRBJ1-5, the V gene TRBV7-8; possible D gene TRBD1, 5 bases. The CDR3 totals 16 residues. V shed 2 bases and J shed 1 base, with 12 bases lying between them. Germline lookup yields CDR1 SGHVS and CDR2 FQNEAQ. CDR3: CASSLSRVESNQPQHF. The CDR3 nucleotides are TGTGCCAGCAGCTTATCCAGGGTGGAAAGCAATCAGCCCCAGCATTTT.

There are a few counts of this clonotype. CDR3 sequence (DNA): TGTGCCAGTAGCCCCGGGACAGGGTGGGAGACCCAGTACTTC. It specifies CASSPGTGWETQYF. The chain combines TRBV7-3 with TRBJ2-5, with 9 bases identical to TRBD1. This CDR3 is built from 14 residues. V trimming: 9 bases; J trimming: 5 bases; junction bases outside the gene matches: 10. Germline V gene lookup returns CDR1 SGHTA and CDR2 FQGTGA.

This clonotype was detected many times. V gene TRBV14 combines with J gene TRBJ1-2, with D tentatively TRBD1 (6 bases). The length of the CDR3 is 13 residues. Per germline, CDR1 SGHDN and CDR2 FVKESK. Trimming cost V 1 base and J 4 bases, with 7 bases left between them. Here the CDR3 DNA reads TGTGCCAGCAGCCAAGGGACAGTCTATGGCTACACCTTC. Amino acids: CASSQGTVYGYTF.

The chain's CDR3 is CASRGTENPYEQYF. The CDR3 DNA is TGTGCCAGCAGGGGGACAGAAAATCCCTACGAGCAGTACTTC. The chain links TRBV5-6 to TRBJ2-7, with 7 bases lining up with TRBD1. Germline-derived CDR1 and CDR2 are SGHDT and YYEEEE. This CDR3 is 14 amino acids long. The ends lost 5 bases at V and 2 bases at J; junction bases unmatched: 7.

The CDR3 loop reads CARQGEDTEAFF. The CDR3 nucleotides are TGTGCCAGACAGGGAGAGGACACTGAAGCTTTCTTT. This chain connects TRBV25-1 to TRBJ1-1; a possible D gene is TRBD1 (6 bases). Trimming stripped 9 bases from V and 3 bases from J, with 11 bases between. The CDR3 extends over 12 amino acids. Germline CDR1 MGHDK, CDR2 SYGVNS. Variable domain in full (rest from reference TRBV25-1 and TRBJ1-1): EADIYQTPRYLVIGTGKKITLECSQTMGHDKMYWYQQDPGMELHLIHYSYGVNSTEKGDLSSESTVSRIRTEHFPLTLESARPSHTSQYLCARQGEDTEAFFGQGTRLTVV.

This clonotype was seen a few times. This rearrangement joins TRBV7-2 to TRBJ1-3, with D hard to call. Germline-derived CDR1 and CDR2 are SGHTA and FQGNSA. With 5 bases removed from V and 0 bases from J, the gap between germline ends came to 8 bases. The CDR3 loop spans 14 amino acids. CDR3 sequence reads: CASSPPNSGNTIYF. In DNA, the CDR3 is TGTGCCAGCAGCCCACCTAACTCTGGAAACACCATATATTTT.

Many counts were recorded for this clonotype. This chain connects TRBV29-1 to TRBJ1-4; no clear D gene. Trimming stripped 4 bases from V and 5 bases from J, with 14 bases between. CDR1 and CDR2 from the germline V gene are SQVTM and ANQGSEA. This CDR3 region has 14 residues. The CDR3 spells CSVAGSGNNEKLFF. DNA of the CDR3: TGCAGCGTTGCTGGATCTGGGAACAATGAAAAACTGTTTTTT.

The V call is TRBV24-1, the J call TRBJ1-4; 10 nucleotides agree with TRBD1. The germline gives CDR1 KGHDR, CDR2 SFDVKD. The CDR3 spans 13 residues. V lost 12 bases to trimming and J lost 7 bases; unmatched junction nucleotides: 7. The CDR3 protein is CAYSRDRGEKLFF. The CDR3 DNA is TGTGCCTATTCACGGGACAGGGGTGAAAAACTGTTTTTT.

This clonotype was seen only once. The chain couples TRBV29-1 to TRBJ1-4; D gene ambiguous. The CDR3 consists of 11 residues. Looked up from germline, CDR1 is SQVTM and CDR2 is ANQGSEA. V was shortened by 7 bases and J by 6 bases, with 9 bases between the two germline ends. The CDR3 is CSARAYEKLFF. CDR3 nucleotides: TGCAGCGCCCGGGCCTATGAAAAACTGTTTTTT.

This clonotype was counted only a few times. The chain is built from TRBV5-1 and TRBJ1-1, with D hard to call. The germline CDR1 and CDR2 sequences are SGHRS and YFSETQ. The CDR3 loop spans 11 amino acids. The ends were cut back, 3 bases at V and 7 bases at J, with 7 bases in the middle. CDR3 nucleotide sequence: TGCGCCAGCAGCTCACAGAGTGAAGCTTTCTTT. Translation gives CASSSQSEAFF.

This chain joins TRBV2 and TRBJ2-7; 9 nucleotides align to TRBD1. The CDR3 spans 15 residues. The V gene end was trimmed by 4 bases and the J gene end by 8 bases; junction bases not matched to a gene: 12. CDR1 SNHLY and CDR2 FYNNEI come from the germline V gene. CDR3 in amino acids: CASSGGTGNQPQQYF. CDR3 nucleotide sequence: TGTGCCAGCAGTGGTGGGACAGGGAATCAGCCCCAGCAGTACTTC.

The chain employs TRBV10-3 and TRBJ2-7; D possibly corresponds to TRBD2 (6 bases). The CDR3 is 15 residues long. CDR1 ENHRY and CDR2 SYGVKD come from the germline V gene. V lost 0 bases to trimming and J lost 2 bases, with 11 bases between them. The CDR3 DNA follows: TGTGCCATCAGTGAGTCGGGGGACTTAACCTACGAGCAGTACTTC. Protein product: CAISESGDLTYEQYF.

This clonotype was counted a few times. This chain connects TRBV24-1 to TRBJ2-3; no clear D gene. The CDR3 contains 12 residues. V lost 4 bases, J lost 5 bases, and 6 bases lay in between. Germline V gene data show CDR1 as KGHDR and CDR2 as SFDVKD. This chain's CDR3 is CATSDPGDTQYF. The DNA for the CDR3 is TGTGCCACCAGTGACCCCGGAGATACGCAGTATTTT.

This clonotype was recorded many times. The chain carries TRBV2 and TRBJ2-7; D not resolved. The CDR3 contains 12 residues. V was trimmed by 5 bases and J by 7 bases, leaving 12 bases between them. Germline assignment: CDR1 SNHLY and CDR2 FYNNEI. The CDR3 sequence is CASSYTPGEQYF. The CDR3 DNA sequence: TGTGCCAGCAGTTACACGCCCGGGGAGCAGTACTTC.

Comment on this clonotype: An end of the junction does not agree with germline; a read error may underlie this. J is TRBJ2-7 and V is TRBV10-3; 10 bases agree with TRBD2. Germline values: CDR1 ENHRY, CDR2 SYGVKD. CDR3 length: 17 amino acids. CDR3 residues: CASSARFGLAETYEQYF. The CDR3 DNA reads as TGTGCCAGCAGTGCGAGATTCGGACTAGCGGAGACCTACGAGCAGTACTTC.